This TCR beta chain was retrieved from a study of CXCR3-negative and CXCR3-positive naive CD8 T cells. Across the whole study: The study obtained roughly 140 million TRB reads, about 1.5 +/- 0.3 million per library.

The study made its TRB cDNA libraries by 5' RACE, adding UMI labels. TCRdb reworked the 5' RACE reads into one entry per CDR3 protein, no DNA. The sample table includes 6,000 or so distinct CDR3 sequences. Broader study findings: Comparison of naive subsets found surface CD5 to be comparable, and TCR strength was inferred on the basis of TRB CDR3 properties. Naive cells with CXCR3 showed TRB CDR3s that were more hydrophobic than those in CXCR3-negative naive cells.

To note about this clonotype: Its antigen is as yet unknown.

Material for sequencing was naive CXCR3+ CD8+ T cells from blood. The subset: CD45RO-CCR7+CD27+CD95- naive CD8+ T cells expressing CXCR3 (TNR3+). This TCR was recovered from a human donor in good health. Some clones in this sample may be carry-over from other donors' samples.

The CDR3 protein is CASTPDREETQYF. The chain combines TRBV12-3 or TRBV12-4 with TRBJ2-5; as DNA is missing, the TRBD1 call by TCRdb cannot be tested. The CDR3 spans 13 residues.